These T cell receptor beta chains were read from a single sample in a study of control samples from healthy donors and cancer patients. Generated by immunoSEQ multiplex PCR, the TCRdb table keeps only in-frame clones and is missing some. There are under 200,000 clones in the sample; 91% occur only once, and 1.5% lies in the top ten. Sequences were obtained from blood. All receptors derive from a woman under 40 in good health. The CDR3 runs from the conserved cysteine through the conserved F or W. The D gene is left open where the match is weak. A clone size is listed for some rows: how often the clone was seen (once, few, many), or a class if it is expanded.

d_gene,j_gene,v_gene,abundance,CDR3nt,CDR3aa
TRBD1,TRBJ1-3,TRBV18,-,TGTGCCAGCTCACCACCGGGACAGGGGCTTTCCTCTGGAAACACCATATATTTT,CASSPPGQGLSSGNTIYF
-,TRBJ1-1,TRBV11-2,once,TGTGCCAGCAGCTTAGGTCGCACTGAAGCTTTCTTT,CASSLGRTEAFF
-,TRBJ1-6,TRBV14,-,TGTGCCAGCAGCCAAAAGGGCCGCTCCTATAATTCACCCCTCCACTTT,CASSQKGRSYNSPLHF
TRBD1,TRBJ2-1,TRBV9,-,TGTGCCAGCAGCTCCCGGACAGGGGGAGGTGAGCAGTTCTTC,CASSSRTGGGEQFF
TRBD1,TRBJ2-3,TRBV24-1,-,TGTGCCACCAGTGAGGGACAGGGGGCGAGCACAGATACGCAGTATTTT,CATSEGQGASTDTQYF
-,TRBJ2-5,TRBV6-2/TRBV6-3,-,TGTGCCAGCAGTCACCGGGACTGGGAGACCCAGTACTTC,CASSHRDWETQYF
-,TRBJ1-5,TRBV10-3,-,TGTGCCATCAGTGAGGGAGGGCCACAGCCCCAGCATTTT,CAISEGGPQPQHF
TRBD2,TRBJ2-1,TRBV7-3,-,TGTGCCAGCAGCCCGACTAGCGGGCTTAAACGGAACTACAATGAGCAGTTCTTC,CASSPTSGLKRNYNEQFF
-,TRBJ1-3,TRBV19,-,TGTGCCAGTAGTGAGCGAAACACCATATATTTT,CASSERNTIYF
-,TRBJ2-3,TRBV4-1,-,TGCGCCAGCAGCCAAGGGGGGATCACAGATACGCAGTATTTT,CASSQGGITDTQYF
TRBD2,TRBJ2-1,TRBV28,-,TGTGCCAGCAGTGTCCCGGGACTAGGTCCGTTCTTC,CASSVPGLGPFF
TRBD1,TRBJ1-2,TRBV5-6,-,TGTGCCAGCAGCTTGGGGGACAGGGAAGGCTATGGCTACACCTTC,CASSLGDREGYGYTF
-,TRBJ1-1,TRBV20-1,-,TGCAGTGCTAGTCAGAACACTGAAGCTTTCTTT,CSASQNTEAFF
-,TRBJ1-5,TRBV3-1/TRBV3-2,-,TGTGCCAGCAGCCAAGACAGACGTAGCAATCAGCCCCAGCATTTT,CASSQDRRSNQPQHF
TRBD1,TRBJ1-1,TRBV6-2/TRBV6-3,-,TGTGCCAGCAGCCGATATCAGGGGGCGACGAACACTGAAGCTTTCTTT,CASSRYQGATNTEAFF
TRBD2,TRBJ2-5,TRBV28,once,TGTGCCAGCAGTTTATGGGGGGGGCAAGAGACCCAGTACTTC,CASSLWGGQETQYF
TRBD1,TRBJ2-7,TRBV5-1,-,TGCGCCAGCAGCTTGGCCGGGACAGTAACCTACGAGCAGTACTTC,CASSLAGTVTYEQYF
-,TRBJ2-2,TRBV11-2,-,TGTGCCAGCAGCTTAGGGGTCGGGGGCGACACCGGGGAGCTGTTTTTT,CASSLGVGGDTGELFF
-,TRBJ1-4,TRBV28,-,TGTGCCAGCAGTTTTGGGACTCGCGAAAAACTGTTTTTT,CASSFGTREKLFF
-,TRBJ1-1,TRBV5-1,once,TGCGCCAGCAGCTTGTCGGGGGGTAACACTGAAGCTTTCTTT,CASSLSGGNTEAFF
-,TRBJ2-4,TRBV24-1,-,TGTGCCACCAGTGATAGTAGGGAAGTGGGAAACATTCAGTACTTC,CATSDSREVGNIQYF
-,TRBJ1-5,TRBV18,-,TGTGCCAGCTCTGACAGTCTTAGCAATCAGCCCCAGCATTTT,CASSDSLSNQPQHF